What follows are 15 T cell receptor beta chains derived from one specimen sequenced in a study of response to subunit inactivated influenza vaccine. A single record per CDR3 protein comes from TCRdb applying MiXCR to the RT-PCR reads. The table has approximately 730,000 distinct CDR3 sequences, approximately 15% seen once. The material was PBMCs from blood, obtained 14 to 15 days before vaccination. All receptors come from a middle-aged man who received an inactivated influenza vaccine.

The V gene is TRBV5-1, the J gene TRBJ2-3, with TRBD1 matching over 10 bases. This CDR3 is 15 amino acids long. J was trimmed by 4 bases and V by 3 bases; bases with no gene match: 5. CDR1 is SGHRS, CDR2 YFSETQ, per germline. CDR3 bases: TGCGCCAGCAGCTCGGGACAGGGGAAGGCAGATACGCAGTATTTT. As protein: CASSSGQGKADTQYF. Full variable domain (rest looked up from reference TRBV5-1 and TRBJ2-3): KAGVTQTPRYLIKTRGQQVTLSCSPISGHRSVSWYQQTPGQGLQFLFEYFSETQRNKGNFPGRFSGRQFSNSRSEMNVSTLELGDSALYLCASSSGQGKADTQYFGPGTRLTVL.

The rearrangement uses TRBV28 and TRBJ2-4; the D gene is possibly TRBD1 (6 bases). The V end was cut by 10 bases, the J end by 8 bases, with 15 bases between. Germline V CDR1 and CDR2: MDHEN, SYDVKM. The CDR3 consists of 12 residues. This chain's CDR3 is CAISRGLDIQYF. The CDR3 DNA sequence: TGTGCCATCTCGAGGGGGTTGGACATTCAGTACTTC.

The J gene is TRBJ1-5, the V gene TRBV12-3 or TRBV12-4, with TRBD1 as a possible D gene (5 bases). Trimming took 6 bases from V and 0 from J, leaving 15 bases between them. The CDR3 has 16 residues. Written as DNA, the CDR3 is TGTGCCAGCAGCCTGGGGGGGGGATATAGCAATCAGCCCCAGCATTTT. Protein product: CASSLGGGYSNQPQHF.

This clonotype was detected ten times or more. The chain joins TRBV10-3 to TRBJ2-3; D perhaps matches TRBD2 (6 bases). Germline V lookup: CDR1 ENHRY, CDR2 SYGVKD. The germline V and J ends were trimmed by 7 bases and 2 bases, with 10 bases remaining between them. CDR3 length: 13 amino acids. CDR3 amino acids: CAITGVSTDTQYF. CDR3 in DNA: TGTGCCATCACGGGGGTTTCCACAGATACGCAGTATTTT.

This clonotype was seen only a few times. V usage is TRBV4-1 and J usage is TRBJ2-7, with D unclear. Trimming removed 1 base from V and 7 bases from J, with 17 bases in between. The CDR3 covers 15 residues. The germline V gene encodes CDR1 MGHRA and CDR2 YSYEKL. The CDR3 sequence: CASSQGGLLLGEQYF. The CDR3 bases are TGCGCCAGCAGCCAAGGTGGGCTCCTTCTCGGGGAGCAGTACTTC.

This clonotype appeared a few times. The chain recombines TRBV28 with TRBJ1-1; no definite D call. This CDR3 is built from 11 residues. CDR1 and CDR2 from the germline V gene are MDHEN and SYDVKM. V lost 1 base, J lost 10 bases, and 7 bases lay in between. For the CDR3, the DNA is TGTGCCAGCAGTTTATTCGGAGGAGCTTTCTTT. Its translation is CASSLFGGAFF.

This rearrangement joins TRBV3-1 to TRBJ2-3; the match to TRBD2 covers 9 bases. The CDR3 is 19 residues long. J lost 0 bases, V lost 3 bases, and 13 bases had no gene match. Germline CDR1 is LGHDT and CDR2 is YNNKEL (reference sequence). CDR3 sequence reads: CASSHSRLAGTPSTDTQYF. The CDR3 nucleotides are TGTGCCAGCAGCCATTCCAGGCTAGCGGGGACCCCTAGCACAGATACGCAGTATTTT.

This clonotype was recorded once. One end of the junction varies from germline; a read error may be responsible. The chain employs TRBV27 and TRBJ1-4, with no clear D. The CDR3 covers 15 residues. Germline loops: CDR1 MNHEY, CDR2 SMNVEV (reference sequence). The CDR3 region is CASSSSGQPPEKLSF. CDR3 sequence (DNA): TGTGCCAGCAGTTCCTCAGGTCAGCCCCCAGAAAAACTGTCTTTT.

The V call is TRBV7-2, the J call TRBJ1-2; D is perhaps TRBD1 (6 bases). The CDR3 totals 17 residues. The ends were cut back, 3 bases at V and 3 bases at J, with 20 bases in the middle. The germline CDR1 and CDR2 sequences are SGHTA and FQGNSA. The CDR3 sequence: CASSFNRVRRLDYGYTF. The CDR3 DNA is TGTGCCAGCAGCTTCAACAGGGTTCGTAGGCTAGACTATGGCTACACCTTC.

The genes are TRBV20-1 and TRBJ2-5; D uncertain. Per germline, CDR1 DFQATT and CDR2 SNEGSKA (reference sequence). The germline V and J ends were trimmed by 6 bases and 4 bases, with 12 bases remaining between them. This CDR3 is 12 amino acids long. In nucleotides, the CDR3 is TGCAGTGCCCGAGAGTGGGGAGAGACCCAGTACTTC. Amino acids: CSAREWGETQYF.

Many counts were recorded for this clonotype. This chain links TRBV15 with TRBJ1-3, with D unresolved. The V end was cut by 5 bases, the J end by 0 bases, with 11 bases between. The CDR3 has 15 amino acids. CDR1 is LNHNV, CDR2 YYDKDF, per germline (reference sequence). Written as DNA, the CDR3 is TGTGCCACCAGCGCTCAGGAACCCTCTGGAAACACCATATATTTT. Its protein product is CATSAQEPSGNTIYF.

V is TRBV27 and J is TRBJ2-7, with 8 bases that match TRBD2. Germline CDR1 and CDR2: MNHEY and SMNVEV (reference sequence). This CDR3 is 15 amino acids long. J gave up 2 bases and V 7 bases, and 10 bases lay outside the gene matches. In nucleotides, the CDR3 is TGTGCCAGCACCCTGGTGGCGGGAGGACCCTACGAGCAGTACTTC. This translates into CASTLVAGGPYEQYF.

This sequence joins TRBV6-1 and TRBJ2-1, with D perhaps assigned TRBD1 or TRBD2 (6 bases each). The CDR3 covers 15 residues. The V gene's germline CDR1 is MNHNS and CDR2 SASEGT. V was clipped by 5 bases and J by 6 bases, with 17 bases between them. The CDR3 DNA follows: TGTGCCAGCAGTCTTACAGGGTTGGGAGGCAATGAGCAGTTCTTC. Amino acid sequence: CASSLTGLGGNEQFF.

J is TRBJ2-1 and V is TRBV11-2; D may correspond to TRBD1 or TRBD2 (6 bases each). CDR3 size: 18 residues. V dropped 5 bases and J dropped 0 bases, with 20 bases sitting between them. The germline CDR1 and CDR2 sequences are SGHAT and FQNNGV. The CDR3 reads CASSEGGSGLSSYNEQFF. In DNA form, the CDR3 reads TGTGCCAGCAGCGAAGGGGGTAGCGGACTAAGCTCCTACAATGAGCAGTTCTTC.

The chain couples TRBV3-1 to TRBJ1-6; D uncertain. Germline CDR1 and CDR2: LGHDT and YNNKEL (reference sequence). This CDR3 contains 14 residues. Trimming removed 7 bases at V and 3 bases at J, with 10 bases between. This CDR3 is CASTQTVYNSPLHF. The CDR3 DNA reads TGTGCCAGCACTCAAACAGTCTATAATTCACCCCTCCACTTT. Full variable domain (remainder filled in from reference TRBV3-1 and TRBJ1-6): DTAVSQTPKYLVTQMGNDKSIKCEQNLGHDTMYWYKQDSKKFLKIMFSYNNKELIINETVPNRFSPKSPDKAHLNLHINSLELGDSAVYFCASTQTVYNSPLHFGNGTRLTVT.